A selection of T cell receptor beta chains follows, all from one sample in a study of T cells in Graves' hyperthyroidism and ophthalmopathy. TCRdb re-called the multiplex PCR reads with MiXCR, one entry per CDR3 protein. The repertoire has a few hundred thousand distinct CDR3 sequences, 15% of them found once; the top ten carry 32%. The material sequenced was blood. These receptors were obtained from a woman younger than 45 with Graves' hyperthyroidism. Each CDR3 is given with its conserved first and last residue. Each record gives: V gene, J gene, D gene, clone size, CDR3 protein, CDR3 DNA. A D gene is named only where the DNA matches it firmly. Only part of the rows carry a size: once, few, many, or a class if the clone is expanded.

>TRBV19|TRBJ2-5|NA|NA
CASSIRRDRGSQETQYF
TGTGCCAGTAGTATAAGGCGGGACCGGGGGTCCCAAGAGACCCAGTACTTC
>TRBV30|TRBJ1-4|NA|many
CAWSVRRVREKLFF
TGTGCCTGGAGTGTACGCAGGGTCCGGGAAAAACTGTTTTTT
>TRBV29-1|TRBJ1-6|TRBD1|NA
CSVALGDRGTAPLHF
TGCAGCGTTGCGTTGGGGGACAGGGGAACTGCACCCCTCCACTTT
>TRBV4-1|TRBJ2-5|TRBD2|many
CASSQDPGGRETQYF
TGCGCCAGCAGCCAAGATCCCGGCGGGAGAGAGACCCAGTACTTC
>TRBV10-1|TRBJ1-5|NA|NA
CASSEGGSHQPQHF
TGCGCCAGCAGTGAGGGGGGGAGTCATCAGCCCCAGCATTTT
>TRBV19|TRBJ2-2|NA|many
CASSNTGTNTGELFF
TGTGCCAGTAGTAACACGGGAACGAACACCGGGGAGCTGTTTTTT
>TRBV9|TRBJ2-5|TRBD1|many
CASSPEGGQGRTETQYF
TGTGCCAGCAGCCCCGAAGGAGGACAGGGGAGGACAGAGACCCAGTACTTC
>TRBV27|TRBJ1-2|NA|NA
CASRRQTNYGYTF
TGTGCCAGCAGACGACAGACCAACTATGGCTACACCTTC
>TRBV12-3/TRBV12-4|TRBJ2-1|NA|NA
CASSPGLEYNEQFF
TGTGCCAGCAGCCCAGGACTGGAATACAATGAGCAGTTCTTC
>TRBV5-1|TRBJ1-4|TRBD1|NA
CASSRSPGQGYGANEKLFF
TGCGCCAGCAGCCGAAGTCCGGGACAGGGTTATGGTGCTAATGAAAAACTGTTTTTT
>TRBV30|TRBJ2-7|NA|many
CAWRDQVYEQYF
TGTGCCTGGAGGGACCAGGTCTACGAGCAGTACTTC
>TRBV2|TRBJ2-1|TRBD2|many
CASTTSEGVNEQFF
TGTGCCAGCACCACTAGCGAGGGAGTCAATGAGCAGTTCTTC
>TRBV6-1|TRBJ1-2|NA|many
CASSLEIDGFYGYTF
TGTGCCAGCAGCCTGGAAATCGACGGCTTCTATGGCTACACCTTC
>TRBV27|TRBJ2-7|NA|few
CAAGEQYF
TGTGCCGCGGGCGAGCAGTACTTC
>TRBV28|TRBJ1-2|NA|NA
CASSQRRNSYGYTF
TGTGCCAGCAGTCAGCGGAGAAACAGCTATGGCTACACCTTC
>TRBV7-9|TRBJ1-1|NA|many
CASSTQTGPNTEAFF
TGTGCCAGCAGCACCCAGACAGGCCCGAACACTGAAGCTTTCTTT
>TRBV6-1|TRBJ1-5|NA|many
CASSQFRGSLNQPQHF
TGTGCCAGCAGCCAATTCCGAGGATCTCTCAATCAGCCCCAGCATTTT
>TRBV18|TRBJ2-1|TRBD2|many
CASSPGAGGPNEQFF
TGTGCCAGCTCACCGGGCGCGGGAGGGCCCAATGAGCAGTTCTTC
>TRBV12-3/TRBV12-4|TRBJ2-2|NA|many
CASSLGRPTNTGELFF
TGTGCCAGCAGTTTGGGCAGGCCGACGAACACCGGGGAGCTGTTTTTT
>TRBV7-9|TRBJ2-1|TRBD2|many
CASSPQAGIYNEQFF
TGTGCCAGCAGCCCACAAGCGGGGATCTACAATGAGCAGTTCTTC
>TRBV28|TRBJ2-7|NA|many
CASSFPDSYEQYF
TGTGCCAGCAGTTTTCCTGACTCCTACGAGCAGTACTTC
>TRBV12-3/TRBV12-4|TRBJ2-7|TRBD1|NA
CASGGQGPGEQYF
TGTGCCAGCGGCGGACAGGGGCCTGGAGAGCAGTACTTC
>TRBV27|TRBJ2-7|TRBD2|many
CASSSSVGRAWGEQYF
TGTGCCAGCAGTTCCTCCGTGGGGAGGGCGTGGGGCGAGCAGTACTTC
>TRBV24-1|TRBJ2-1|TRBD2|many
CATSGLGLAGNEQFF
TGTGCCACCAGTGGTCTGGGACTAGCGGGAAATGAGCAGTTCTTC